This T cell receptor beta chain was sequenced during a study of blood T cell repertoires in COVID-19. Seattle patients were enrolled while actively infected and followed longitudinally. Per the original methods: Reference gene primers were amplified, and this amplification served to estimate nucleated cell counts. The data were produced by immunoSEQ multiplex PCR, yet TCRdb's version contains in-frame clones alone and is incomplete. That table furnishes V, J and clone size, whereas the DNA furnished D and trimming. The sample consists of about 290,000 clones, roughly nine tenths of them appearing once. V lost 0 bases to trimming and J lost 6 bases; unmatched junction nucleotides: 7. This CDR3 contains 15 residues. CDR1 MNHNY and CDR2 SVGAGI come from the germline V gene (reference sequence).

The source of this sequence is a woman between 25 and 40 years old with COVID-19, enrolled during active disease. This chain connects TRBV6-6 to TRBJ2-7, with 8 bases aligning to TRBD2. Sequenced input: peripheral blood. The CDR3 loop reads CASSYSQREWTEQYF. The CDR3 bases are TGTGCCAGCAGTTACTCACAGCGGGAGTGGACCGAGCAGTACTTC.